This TCR beta chain was observed in a study of cytomegalovirus exposure and HLA in healthy donors. The CDR3 extends over 15 amino acids. CDR1 is MNHEY, CDR2 SVGAGI, per germline. Trimming shortened V by 0 bases and J by 5 bases, and 13 bases separated the two germline ends. Assay used: immunoSEQ multiplex PCR; TCRdb lists only in-frame clones, some missing. The repertoire holds about 130,000 clones, 75% to 90% seen once, with roughly 1.2% in the top ten. Study-wide points: In vitro, three CMV-associated chains proved specific for CMV antigens. According to a subsequent analysis, TCR clusters from the first cohort were inclined to appear together in the 90 to 150 validation repertoires. Most TCR sequences were uncommon, yet certain public TCRs appeared in many donors. With high specificity and sensitivity, the classifier reportedly diagnosed cytomegalovirus status.

A note on this clone: The antigen remains undetermined.

V and J are TRBV6-5 and TRBJ2-5, with D tentatively TRBD2 (6 bases). Specimen: PBMCs. The receptor comes from a woman under 30 in good health and CMV-seronegative. In nucleotides, the CDR3 is TGTGCCAGCAGTTACTCGCGCGTGGGAGGTGAGACCCAGTACTTC. Translation gives CASSYSRVGGETQYF.